Below are 6 T cell receptor beta chains sequenced from a single sample in a study of T cells in Graves' hyperthyroidism and ophthalmopathy. RNA transcripts yielded amplified TCR beta CDR3 regions. The study used the HTBI primer set for a first-round RT-PCR of the TCR CDR3. TCRdb re-called the multiplex PCR reads through MiXCR, storing one row per CDR3 protein. The table includes about 530,000 distinct CDR3 sequences, 15% to 20% detected once. Specimen: blood. The receptors originated from a woman aged 18-29 years with Graves' ophthalmopathy.

The chain employs TRBV19 and TRBJ1-5; D is unresolved. The CDR3 length is 12 residues. The germline V gene encodes CDR1 LNHDA and CDR2 SQIVND (reference sequence). The germline V and J ends were trimmed by 3 bases and 7 bases, with 7 bases remaining between them. CDR3 sequence reads: CASSIVFQPQHF. The CDR3 region has the DNA TGTGCCAGTAGTATCGTGTTCCAGCCCCAGCATTTT. Full variable domain (rest looked up from reference TRBV19 and TRBJ1-5): DGGITQSPKYLFRKEGQNVTLSCEQNLNHDAMYWYRQDPGQGLRLIYYSQIVNDFQKGDIAEGYSVSREKKESFPLTVTSAQKNPTAFYLCASSIVFQPQHFGDGTRLSIL.

The chain carries TRBV4-1 and TRBJ2-7; the D gene is possibly TRBD2 (6 bases). The CDR3 is made up of 15 amino acids. The V gene lost 4 bases and the J gene lost 2 bases, with 15 bases spanning the gap. Germline V lookup: CDR1 MGHRA, CDR2 YSYEKL. The CDR3 nucleotides are TGCGCCAGCAGCCTGAAAGGGGACTCCCCCTACGAGCAGTACTTC. Its protein is CASSLKGDSPYEQYF.

This clonotype was observed a few times. The gene calls are TRBV3-1 and TRBJ2-5; D is unresolved. The CDR3 length is 15 residues. Trimming cost V 0 bases and J 2 bases, with 10 bases left between them. Germline CDR1 is LGHDT and CDR2 is YNNKEL (reference sequence). CDR3 loop: CASSQEWPSQETQYF. In DNA, the CDR3 is TGTGCCAGCAGCCAAGAATGGCCGAGTCAAGAGACCCAGTACTTC.

The V and J genes are TRBV5-1 and TRBJ1-2, with D possibly TRBD1 on 5 matching bases. Trimming took off 4 bases at V and 4 bases at J, with 17 bases between the two ends. The CDR3 is 15 residues long. The germline V gene has CDR1 SGHRS and CDR2 YFSETQ. CDR3 sequence reads: CASSGADSNSYGYTF. In DNA, the CDR3 is TGCGCCAGCAGCGGGGCCGACTCTAATTCCTATGGCTACACCTTC.

A few counts support this clonotype. The chain joins TRBV7-9 to TRBJ1-3; D remains ambiguous. The CDR3 has 16 residues. Germline CDR1 SEHNR, CDR2 FQNEAQ (reference sequence). The V and J ends lost 5 bases and 0 bases respectively, with 14 bases between them. The CDR3 protein is CASSQTQKFSGNTIYF. The DNA of the CDR3 is TGTGCCAGCAGCCAAACACAGAAATTCTCTGGAAACACCATATATTTT.

The rearrangement uses TRBV14 and TRBJ1-5; TRBD1 aligns across 7 bases. The germline V gene has CDR1 SGHDN and CDR2 FVKESK. The CDR3 sequence is 15 residues long. Trimming cost V 4 bases and J 4 bases; bases outside gene matches: 7. The CDR3: CASSRTGTANQPQHF. Written as DNA, the CDR3 is TGTGCCAGCAGCCGTACCGGGACAGCAAATCAGCCCCAGCATTTT.